This TCR beta chain comes out of a study of T-cell memory formation after mild COVID-19. V was trimmed by 2 bases and J by 0 bases, leaving 14 bases between them. CDR3 length: 16 residues. Germline-derived CDR1 and CDR2 are SGHVS and FQNEAQ. Constant-segment primers and 5'RACE yielded cDNA libraries for TCR alpha and TCR beta, each carrying sample barcodes and UMIs. Each CDR3 protein is one row after TCRdb ran MiXCR on the 5' RACE reads. The sample holds roughly 600,000 distinct CDR3 sequences, about 20% seen once. This clonotype originated in an adult woman who had mild COVID-19 (a few samples of this study predate the infection). Cell type and time point are not known. Input material: PBMCs or a T cell subset sorted from them (not recorded which). V usage is TRBV7-8 and J usage is TRBJ2-7; D is undetermined. The CDR3 loop reads CASSLLDPRNSYEQYF. In DNA, the CDR3 is TGTGCCAGCAGCTTACTGGACCCTCGGAACTCCTACGAGCAGTACTTC.